Following are 24 T cell receptor beta chains from one sample sequenced in a study of cytomegalovirus exposure and HLA in healthy donors. With 60 Vbeta and 13 Jbeta primers, the PCR was carried out. Generated by immunoSEQ multiplex PCR, the TCRdb table keeps only in-frame clones and is missing some. The sample shows over 100,000 clones, roughly 70% of them seen only once. Material for sequencing was PBMCs. The source is a man aged 50 to 60 in good health and CMV-seropositive.

This chain joins TRBV7-6 and TRBJ2-5, with 11 nucleotides matching TRBD2. V shed 6 bases and J 6 bases; nucleotides not matched to a gene: 9. CDR1 SGHVS and CDR2 FNYEAQ come from the germline V gene. The CDR3 contains 15 residues. As DNA, the CDR3 is TGTGCCAGCAGGATTAGCGGGGGGGCGGGAAAGACCCAGTACTTC. This codes for CASRISGGAGKTQYF.

The chain employs TRBV9 and TRBJ1-4, with a weak D call TRBD1 (5 bases). Trimming cost V 1 base and J 0 bases, with 10 bases left between them. CDR3 size: 16 residues. Germline loops: CDR1 SGDLS, CDR2 YYNGEE. The CDR3 reads CASSVNQGATNEKLFF. The CDR3 DNA follows: TGTGCCAGCAGCGTAAACCAAGGGGCAACTAATGAAAAACTGTTTTTT.

The J gene is TRBJ2-7, the V gene TRBV6-1; D might be TRBD2 (5 bases). The germline gives CDR1 MNHNS, CDR2 SASEGT. This CDR3 has 15 amino acids. Trimming pared 7 bases from V and 2 bases from J, leaving 18 bases between. This chain's CDR3 is CASNLQPGKAYEQYF. The CDR3 bases are TGTGCCAGCAATCTACAACCCGGGAAGGCCTACGAGCAGTACTTC.

The chain carries TRBV2 and TRBJ1-1, with a possible D match to TRBD1 (5 bases). Germline V lookup: CDR1 SNHLY, CDR2 FYNNEI. The CDR3 contains 12 residues. Trimming removed 7 bases from V and 1 base from J, with 7 bases in between. DNA of the CDR3: TGTGCCAGCAACCAGGGGAACACTGAAGCTTTCTTT. Translating gives CASNQGNTEAFF.

The V gene is TRBV19, the J gene TRBJ1-4, with 9 bases identical to TRBD1. V was pared by 5 bases and J by 4 bases, with 14 bases of the junction left unmatched. Germline CDR1 is LNHDA and CDR2 is SQIVND (reference sequence). The CDR3 is 18 amino acids. DNA for the CDR3: TGTGCCAGTAGTGCGGGGACAGGGCGTACCAGGGGTAATGAAAAACTGTTTTTT. It is translated as CASSAGTGRTRGNEKLFF.

CDR3 nucleotides: TGTGCCAGCAGTTACTTCTCGACAGATTGGAATTCACCCCTCCACTTT. This translates into CASSYFSTDWNSPLHF. This chain joins TRBV6-5 and TRBJ1-6; a possible D gene is TRBD1 (5 bases). With 1 base removed from V and 7 bases from J, the gap between germline ends came to 14 bases. Germline V lookup: CDR1 MNHEY, CDR2 SVGAGI. This CDR3 comprises 16 residues.

V gene TRBV7-9 combines with J gene TRBJ2-7; a possible D gene is TRBD2 (6 bases). Germline lookup yields CDR1 SEHNR and CDR2 FQNEAQ (reference sequence). This CDR3 region has 14 residues. Deletions cut 2 bases from V and 2 bases from J, with 10 bases between. CDR3 protein: CASSLLREPYEQYF. In nucleotides, the CDR3 is TGTGCCAGCAGCTTATTGCGGGAACCCTACGAGCAGTACTTC. Supplemented by reference TRBV7-9 and TRBJ2-7, the full variable domain reads DTGVSQNPRHKITKRGQNVTFRCDPISEHNRLYWYRQTLGQGPEFLTYFQNEAQLEKSRLLSDRFSAERPKGSFSTLEIQRTEQGDSAMYLCASSLLREPYEQYFGPGTRLTVT.

The chain couples TRBV14 to TRBJ1-6, with a weak D call TRBD1 (5 bases). The germline gives CDR1 SGHDN, CDR2 FVKESK. This CDR3 has 14 amino acids. The V gene lost 4 bases and the J gene lost 5 bases, with 9 bases spanning the gap. CDR3 bases: TGTGCCAGCAGCCGGGACTATCATAATTCACCCCTCCACTTT. It yields the protein CASSRDYHNSPLHF. Using reference TRBV14 and TRBJ1-6 for the parts outside the CDR3, the full variable domain is EAGVTQFPSHSVIEKGQTVTLRCDPISGHDNLYWYRRVMGKEIKFLLHFVKESKQDESGMPNNRFLAERTGGTYSTLKVQPAELEDSGVYFCASSRDYHNSPLHFGNGTRLTVT.

The genes are TRBV5-4 and TRBJ2-2; TRBD1 aligns across 9 bases. V lost 4 bases and J lost 4; bases outside the gene matches: 11. The V gene's germline CDR1 is SGHNT and CDR2 YYREEE (reference sequence). This CDR3 is built from 17 residues. In DNA form, the CDR3 reads TGTGCCAGCAGCGGAGGCACCGGGACAGGGTCCACCGGGGAGCTGTTTTTT. Encoded protein: CASSGGTGTGSTGELFF.

A few counts support this clone. The chain employs TRBV18 and TRBJ2-5; a weak D match, TRBD2 (6 bases). V was clipped by 2 bases and J by 5 bases, with 12 bases between them. Germline CDR1 and CDR2: KGHSH and LQKENI. The CDR3 sequence is 14 residues long. CDR3 sequence: CASSPEGGGETQYF. The CDR3 region has the DNA TGTGCCAGCTCACCAGAGGGCGGAGGGGAGACCCAGTACTTC.

There are a few counts of this clone. The chain is built from TRBV11-2 and TRBJ2-1; 10 bases line up with TRBD2. Germline lookup yields CDR1 SGHAT and CDR2 FQNNGV. CDR3 length equals 15 residues. V lost 5 bases, J lost 4 bases, and 5 bases stayed unmatched. CDR3 bases: TGTGCCAGCAGCCCGCTAGCGGGAGCTTACAATGAGCAGTTCTTC. Translation: CASSPLAGAYNEQFF.

This clone was found a few times. The V call is TRBV2, the J call TRBJ1-1; 8 nucleotides agree with TRBD1. Germline V gene sequence: CDR1 SNHLY, CDR2 FYNNEI. J lost 4 bases, V lost 8 bases, and 9 bases had no gene match. The CDR3 length is 14 residues. The CDR3: CASLNRGGGTEAFF. The CDR3 coding sequence is TGTGCCAGCCTGAACAGGGGGGGTGGCACTGAAGCTTTCTTT.

The gene calls are TRBV4-1 and TRBJ1-1, with a possible D match to TRBD1 (5 bases). Germline lookup yields CDR1 MGHRA and CDR2 YSYEKL. With 4 bases removed from V and 0 bases from J, the gap between germline ends came to 18 bases. The CDR3 runs 17 residues. CDR3 in DNA: TGCGCCAGCAGCCTGCTGACAGAGACATTGATGAACACTGAAGCTTTCTTT. As protein: CASSLLTETLMNTEAFF.

The chain combines TRBV5-6 with TRBJ1-5; 10 bases are shared with TRBD1. V gave up 4 bases and J gave up 7 bases; unmatched junction bases: 5. This CDR3 comprises 14 residues. In germline, CDR1 is SGHDT, CDR2 YYEEEE. This chain's CDR3 is CASSLRQGAQPQHF. The DNA of the CDR3 is TGTGCCAGCAGCCTTCGACAGGGGGCCCAGCCCCAGCATTTT.

V usage is TRBV4-1 and J usage is TRBJ2-1; TRBD2 aligns across 8 bases. The CDR3 covers 16 residues. Trimming removed 4 bases from V and 6 bases from J; junction bases left unmatched: 11. Germline V gene lookup returns CDR1 MGHRA and CDR2 YSYEKL. CDR3 residues: CASSPKQLAGPNEQFF. CDR3 nucleotide sequence: TGCGCCAGCAGCCCCAAGCAGCTAGCGGGCCCCAATGAGCAGTTCTTC.

Regarding this clone: The sample has other DNA sequences that encode this CDR3 too. The chain joins TRBV7-9 to TRBJ2-7, with TRBD1 identical over 9 bases. With V trimmed by 5 bases and J by 4 bases, 6 bases remained unmatched. The CDR3 totals 14 residues. Per germline, CDR1 SEHNR and CDR2 FQNEAQ (reference sequence). CDR3 coding DNA: TGTGCCAGCAGCCCAGGGGGGACAGGGTACGAGCAGTACTTC. Translating gives CASSPGGTGYEQYF.

This clone has ten or more counts. The chain carries TRBV5-5 and TRBJ2-7, with TRBD1 matching over 8 bases. The germline V gene encodes CDR1 SGHKS and CDR2 YYEKEE (reference sequence). J gave up 3 bases and V 0 bases, and 8 bases lay outside the gene matches. The CDR3 has 16 amino acids. CDR3 nucleotide sequence: TGTGCCAGCAGCTTGGGGACAGGGAGGCTTATCTACGAGCAGTACTTC. It translates to CASSLGTGRLIYEQYF.

CDR3 coding DNA: TGTGCCAGCTCACCGGCGGGACTCCGAGAGACCCAGTACTTC. This codes for CASSPAGLRETQYF. The rearrangement joins TRBV18 to TRBJ2-5; a weak D match, TRBD2 (6 bases). V was clipped by 3 bases and J by 4 bases, with 12 bases between them. Germline lookup yields CDR1 KGHSH and CDR2 LQKENI. CDR3 length: 14 amino acids. Using reference TRBV18 and TRBJ2-5 for the parts outside the CDR3, the full variable domain is NAGVMQNPRHLVRRRGQEARLRCSPMKGHSHVYWYRQLPEEGLKFMVYLQKENIIDESGMPKERFSAEFPKEGPSILRIQQVVRGDSAAYFCASSPAGLRETQYFGPGTRLLVL.

The chain joins TRBV4-2 to TRBJ2-5; tentatively, D is TRBD2 (6 bases). The J call may be wrong; the DNA end is better matched by TRBJ2-7. The CDR3 is made up of 16 amino acids. Germline CDR1 and CDR2: LGHNA and YNFKEQ. CDR3 coding DNA: TGTGCCAGCAGCTTCCCGGGAGCCATGGGCACCTACGAGCAGTACTTC. It yields the protein CASSFPGAMGTYEQYF.

The rearrangement uses TRBV7-2 and TRBJ2-5, with TRBD2 matching over 8 bases. J lost 1 base, V lost 6 bases, and 10 bases had no gene match. The CDR3 runs 16 residues. CDR1 and CDR2 (germline): SGHTA, FQGNSA. The CDR3 protein is CASRSGTRGSQETQYF. The CDR3 nucleotides read TGTGCCAGCAGATCCGGGACTAGGGGTTCCCAAGAGACCCAGTACTTC.

This rearrangement joins TRBV10-3 to TRBJ2-5; D is unclear. Germline CDR1 is ENHRY and CDR2 is SYGVKD. CDR3 size: 13 residues. The V and J ends lost 2 bases and 2 bases respectively, with 6 bases between them. The DNA for the CDR3 is TGTGCCATCAGTGAGGCAGGACAAGAGACCCAGTACTTC. Protein: CAISEAGQETQYF.

V and J are TRBV7-9 and TRBJ2-6; 8 bases match TRBD2. The CDR3 has 16 amino acids. V was clipped by 11 bases and J by 0 bases; unmatched bases: 9. Germline assignment: CDR1 SEHNR and CDR2 FQNEAQ (reference sequence). CDR3 coding DNA: TGTGCCGACGGGGCGGGGGGATACTCTGGGGCCAACGTCCTGACTTTC. Translated: CADGAGGYSGANVLTF. The full variable domain, with the rest looked up from reference TRBV7-9 and TRBJ2-6, is DTGVSQNPRHKITKRGQNVTFRCDPISEHNRLYWYRQTLGQGPEFLTYFQNEAQLEKSRLLSDRFSAERPKGSFSTLEIQRTEQGDSAMYLCADGAGGYSGANVLTFGAGSRLTVL.

The chain employs TRBV18 and TRBJ2-7, with 7 nucleotides matching TRBD1. V lost 2 bases, J lost 1 base, and 5 bases stayed unmatched. The germline CDR1 and CDR2 sequences are KGHSH and LQKENI. This CDR3 is 15 amino acids long. The CDR3 here is CASSPGDRVSYEQYF. In DNA, the CDR3 is TGTGCCAGCTCACCAGGAGACAGGGTTTCCTACGAGCAGTACTTC.

This clone was observed a few times. This chain connects TRBV5-1 to TRBJ1-2, with a possible D match to TRBD1 (6 bases). Trimming removed 3 bases from V and 7 bases from J, with 16 bases in between. The CDR3 has 14 amino acids. The V gene's germline CDR1 is SGHRS and CDR2 YFSETQ. The CDR3 is CASSWGHLESGYTF. The CDR3 nucleotides are TGCGCCAGCAGCTGGGGACACCTTGAGAGTGGCTACACCTTC.